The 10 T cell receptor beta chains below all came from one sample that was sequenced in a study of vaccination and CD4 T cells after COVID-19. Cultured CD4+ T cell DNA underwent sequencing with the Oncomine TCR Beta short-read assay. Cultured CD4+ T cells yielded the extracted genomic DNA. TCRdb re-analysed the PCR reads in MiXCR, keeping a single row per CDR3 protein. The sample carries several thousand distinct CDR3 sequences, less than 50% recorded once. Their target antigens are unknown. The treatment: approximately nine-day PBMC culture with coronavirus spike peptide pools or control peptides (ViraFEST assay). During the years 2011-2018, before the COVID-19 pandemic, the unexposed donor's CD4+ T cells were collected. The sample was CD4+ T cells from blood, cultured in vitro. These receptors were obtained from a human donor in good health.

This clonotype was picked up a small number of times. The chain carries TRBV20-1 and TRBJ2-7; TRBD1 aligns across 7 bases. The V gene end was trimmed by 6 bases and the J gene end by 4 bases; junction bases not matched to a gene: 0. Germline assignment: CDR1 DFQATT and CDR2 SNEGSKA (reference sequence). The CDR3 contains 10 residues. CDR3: CSAGQYEQYF. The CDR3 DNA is TGCAGTGCGGGACAGTACGAGCAGTACTTC.

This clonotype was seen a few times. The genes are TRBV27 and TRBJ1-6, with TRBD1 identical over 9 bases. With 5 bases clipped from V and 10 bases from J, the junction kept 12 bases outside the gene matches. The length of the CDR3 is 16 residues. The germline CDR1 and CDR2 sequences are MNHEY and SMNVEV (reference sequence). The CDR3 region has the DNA TGTGCCAGCAGTCCAAACAGGGGGCTGATGGGATCACCCCTCCACTTT. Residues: CASSPNRGLMGSPLHF.

CDR3 protein: CSASFMNTEAFF. The CDR3 bases are TGCAGTGCTAGTTTCATGAACACTGAAGCTTTCTTT. The gene calls are TRBV20-1 and TRBJ1-1, with D hard to call. The V gene lost 3 bases and the J gene lost 0 bases, with 5 bases spanning the gap. CDR3 length: 12 residues. Germline lookup yields CDR1 DFQATT and CDR2 SNEGSKA (reference sequence).

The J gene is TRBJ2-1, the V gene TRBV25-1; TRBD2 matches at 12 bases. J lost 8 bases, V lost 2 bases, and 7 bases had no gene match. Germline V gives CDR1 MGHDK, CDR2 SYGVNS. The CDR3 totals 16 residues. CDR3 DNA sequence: TGTGCCAGCAGTGAACCAGAGACTAGCGGGAGCTATGAGCAGTTCTTC. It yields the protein CASSEPETSGSYEQFF.

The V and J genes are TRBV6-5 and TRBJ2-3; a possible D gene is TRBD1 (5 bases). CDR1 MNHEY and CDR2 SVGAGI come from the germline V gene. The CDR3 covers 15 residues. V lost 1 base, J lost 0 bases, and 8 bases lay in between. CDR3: CASSYFGASTDTQYF. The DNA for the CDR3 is TGTGCCAGCAGTTACTTTGGGGCAAGCACAGATACGCAGTATTTT.

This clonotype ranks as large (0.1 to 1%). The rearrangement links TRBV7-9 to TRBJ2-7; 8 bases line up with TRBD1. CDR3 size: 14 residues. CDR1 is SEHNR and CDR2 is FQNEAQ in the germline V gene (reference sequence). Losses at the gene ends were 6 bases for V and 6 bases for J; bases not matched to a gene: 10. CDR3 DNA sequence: TGTGCCAGCAGTCCTCAGGGGGCAGGCTCCGAGCAGTACTTC. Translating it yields CASSPQGAGSEQYF.

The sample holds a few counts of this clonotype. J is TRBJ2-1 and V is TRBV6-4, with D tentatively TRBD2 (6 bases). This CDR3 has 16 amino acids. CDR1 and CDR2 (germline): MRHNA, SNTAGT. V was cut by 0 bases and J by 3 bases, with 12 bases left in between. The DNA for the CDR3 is TGTGCCAGCAGTGACTCTAGCGGAGGTGACTACAATGAGCAGTTCTTC. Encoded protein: CASSDSSGGDYNEQFF.

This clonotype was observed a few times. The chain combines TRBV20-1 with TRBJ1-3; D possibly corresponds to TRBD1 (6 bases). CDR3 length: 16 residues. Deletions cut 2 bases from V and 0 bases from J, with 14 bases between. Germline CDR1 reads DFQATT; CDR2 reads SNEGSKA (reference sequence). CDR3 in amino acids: CSARRGGTTSGNTIYF. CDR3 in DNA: TGCAGTGCTAGAAGAGGGGGAACAACCTCTGGAAACACCATATATTTT.

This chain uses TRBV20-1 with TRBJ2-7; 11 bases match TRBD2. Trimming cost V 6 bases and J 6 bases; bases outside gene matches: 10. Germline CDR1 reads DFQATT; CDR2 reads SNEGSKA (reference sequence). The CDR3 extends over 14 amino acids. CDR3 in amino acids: CSAPLAGVFLEQYF. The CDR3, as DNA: TGCAGTGCACCACTAGCGGGAGTATTTCTCGAGCAGTACTTC.

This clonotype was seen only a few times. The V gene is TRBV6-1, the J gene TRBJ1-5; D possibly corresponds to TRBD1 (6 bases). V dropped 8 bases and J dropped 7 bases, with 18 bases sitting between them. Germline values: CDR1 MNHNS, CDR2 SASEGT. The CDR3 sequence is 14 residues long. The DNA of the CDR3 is TGTGCCAGCGCAAGTGAATCAGGGGCCCAGCCCCAGCATTTT. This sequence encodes CASASESGAQPQHF.